This passage covers 11 T cell receptor beta chains from one sample sequenced in a study of control samples from healthy donors and cancer patients. Assay used: immunoSEQ multiplex PCR; TCRdb lists only in-frame clones, some missing. The sample lists under 150,000 clones; more than 75% were seen once. Sequencing was carried out using blood. The receptor source for this set is a man aged 55 to 70 in good health.

The V gene is TRBV28, the J gene TRBJ1-5, with D unclear. V was cut by 3 bases and J by 7 bases, with 16 bases left in between. There are 15 residues in the CDR3. Germline-derived CDR1 and CDR2 are MDHEN and SYDVKM. DNA for the CDR3: TGTGCCAGCAGTTTCGCCCTCCTGACGGGACAGCCCCAGCATTTT. Its protein is CASSFALLTGQPQHF.

The gene calls are TRBV4-1 and TRBJ1-4; D ambiguous. The CDR3 length is 15 residues. Germline V lookup: CDR1 MGHRA, CDR2 YSYEKL. V was trimmed by 0 bases and J by 0 bases, leaving 5 bases between them. This CDR3 reads CASSQEGSTNEKLFF. CDR3 nucleotide sequence: TGCGCCAGCAGCCAAGAGGGGTCAACTAATGAAAAACTGTTTTTT.

V usage is TRBV28 and J usage is TRBJ1-5, with D perhaps matching TRBD1 (5 bases). There are 15 residues in the CDR3. V was shortened by 6 bases and J by 3 bases, with 15 bases between the two germline ends. Per germline, CDR1 MDHEN and CDR2 SYDVKM. The CDR3: CASRSSRANNQPQHF. As DNA, the CDR3 is TGTGCCAGCAGAAGTTCCAGGGCCAACAATCAGCCCCAGCATTTT.

CDR3 protein: CASSSGGNYGYTF. The CDR3 bases are TGTGCCAGCAGCTCCGGGGGCAACTATGGCTACACCTTC. V is TRBV5-8 and J is TRBJ1-2; D is perhaps TRBD1 (6 bases). Germline assignment: CDR1 SGHTS and CDR2 YDEGEE. Trimming stripped 3 bases from V and 2 bases from J, with 8 bases between. The CDR3 runs 13 residues.

Written as DNA, the CDR3 is TGTGCCAGCAGCTTAGACCTCCTCGCGGGGAGCTCCTACAATGAGCAGTTCTTC. Translating it yields CASSLDLLAGSSYNEQFF. The chain recombines TRBV7-2 with TRBJ2-1; D is possibly TRBD2 (6 bases). Germline CDR1 reads SGHTA; CDR2 reads FQGNSA. This CDR3 comprises 18 residues. Trimming left V 1 base short and J 0 bases short, with 16 bases between.

J is TRBJ2-3 and V is TRBV12-3 or TRBV12-4; the D gene is possibly TRBD1 (5 bases). There are 12 residues in the CDR3. V lost 6 bases and J 2 bases, leaving 6 bases between the germline ends. CDR3 sequence: CASRGLTDTQYF. The CDR3 bases are TGTGCCAGCAGGGGGCTCACAGATACGCAGTATTTT.

Only a few counts were recorded for this clone. The chain couples TRBV5-1 to TRBJ2-2, with TRBD1 matching over 7 bases. Per the germline V gene, CDR1 is SGHRS and CDR2 is YFSETQ. V dropped 3 bases and J dropped 2; count of bases not matched to a gene: 7. The CDR3 loop spans 16 amino acids. The chain's CDR3 is CASSSRTGVNTGELFF. As DNA, the CDR3 is TGCGCCAGCAGCTCCAGGACAGGTGTAAACACCGGGGAGCTGTTTTTT.

This sequence joins TRBV28 and TRBJ2-4, with D possibly being TRBD1 (5 bases). Germline assignment: CDR1 MDHEN and CDR2 SYDVKM. V was clipped by 5 bases and J by 3 bases, with 20 bases between them. The CDR3 totals 17 residues. This CDR3 is CASSPAVSRRGKNIQYF. CDR3 DNA: TGTGCCAGCAGTCCTGCGGTAAGTCGTAGGGGCAAAAACATTCAGTACTTC.

The rearrangement uses TRBV28 and TRBJ1-6, with 7 bases that match TRBD1. V lost 6 bases to trimming and J lost 0 bases; unmatched junction nucleotides: 17. Per the germline V gene, CDR1 is MDHEN and CDR2 is SYDVKM. The CDR3 totals 20 residues. CDR3 amino acids: CASSSPSRRGPSSYNSPLHF. In nucleotides, the CDR3 is TGTGCCAGCAGCTCCCCCTCTAGGAGGGGGCCAAGCTCCTATAATTCACCCCTCCACTTT.

For the CDR3, the DNA is TGCGCCAGCAGTGGTTCGGGGGGCGCGAGCACTGAAGCTTTCTTT. Translated: CASSGSGGASTEAFF. V and J are TRBV10-2 and TRBJ1-1; D is perhaps TRBD1 (6 bases). The CDR3 sequence is 15 residues long. Trimming removed 4 bases from V and 4 bases from J, with 16 bases in between. CDR1 is WSHSY, CDR2 SAAADI, per germline.

CDR3 loop: CASSVGLAGGAGELFF. Written as DNA, the CDR3 is TGTGCCAGCAGCGTCGGACTAGCGGGGGGAGCCGGGGAGCTGTTTTTT. The chain is built from TRBV9 and TRBJ2-2; 14 positions match TRBD2. Per the germline V gene, CDR1 is SGDLS and CDR2 is YYNGEE. The length of the CDR3 is 16 residues. J was trimmed by 6 bases and V by 2 bases; bases with no gene match: 3.